What follows are 2 T cell receptor beta chains derived from one specimen sequenced in a study of somatic mutations in cytotoxic T cells in rheumatoid arthritis (dated by TCRdb to 2016 to 2017). Library preparation was by the immunoSEQ multiplex PCR assay. What TCRdb holds here is the immuneACCESS table cut down to in-frame rearrangements. Part of the clones is not present; checked against another copy, under half of the missing clones reflect an unresolved V gene, and the others are unexplained. The sample has 15,000 to 20,000 clones on record, over 80% of them singletons. The ten biggest clones cover roughly 10% of the sample. Sequenced material: CD8+ T cells sorted from blood. These receptors originate from an adult with rheumatoid arthritis.

The J gene is TRBJ1-1, the V gene TRBV7-8; D call uncertain. The CDR3 extends over 14 amino acids. Trimming shortened V by 4 bases and J by 2 bases, and 11 bases separated the two germline ends. Germline-derived CDR1 and CDR2 are SGHVS and FQNEAQ. DNA for the CDR3: TGTGCCAGCAGCTCCAACCGGGGAAACACTGAAGCTTTCTTT. Translated, it gives CASSSNRGNTEAFF.

The V call is TRBV19, the J call TRBJ1-2; D not certain. Germline V gene lookup returns CDR1 LNHDA and CDR2 SQIVND (reference sequence). The germline V and J ends were trimmed by 5 bases and 4 bases, with 14 bases remaining between them. The CDR3 has 14 residues. CDR3 protein: CASSLQMPGYGYTF. In nucleotides, the CDR3 is TGTGCCAGTAGTCTACAGATGCCAGGCTATGGCTACACCTTC.